Shown below are 23 T cell receptor gamma chains from a single sample sequenced in a study of gamma-delta chains in newborns, infants, children. TCRdb re-called the reads via CATT. This table has approximately 1,200 gamma-chain clones, 56% appearing once. Sequencing was carried out using blood. The receptors were sampled from a child who was a newborn, infant or young child, either healthy, febrile or measles-vaccinated (not recorded which).

Worth noting for this clone: A much more abundant neighbour one base away suggests this may be a read error. The chain uses TRGV8 and TRGJP1. In the absence of a J gene in TCRdb, the DNA was matched to germline to assign it here. The CDR3 length is 13 residues. Germline V gene data show CDR1 as VENAVY and CDR2 as YDSYNSRV. CDR3: CAAWDTTGWFKIF. The DNA of the CDR3 is TGTGCCGCCTGGGATACCACTGGTTGGTTCAAGATATTT.

About this clone itself: A much larger clone lies a single base off, so this may be a read error. V gene TRGV4 combines with J gene TRGJP2. No J gene is reported in TCRdb; it was inferred here by comparing the DNA with germline. The CDR3 is 12 amino acids. Germline values: CDR1 EGSTGY, CDR2 YDSYTSSV. The CDR3 nucleotides read TGTGCCACCCATAGTAGTGATCGGATCAAGACGTTT. Amino acids: CATHSSDRIKTF.

Concerning this clone itself: Other nucleotide sequences in the sample specify the same CDR3. The chain recombines TRGV2 with TRGJ1 or TRGJ2. Matching the DNA to germline supplied the J gene, which TCRdb does not give. CDR1 and CDR2 from the germline V gene are EGSNGY and YDSYNSKV. V lost 0 bases and J lost 7; bases outside the gene matches: 6. The CDR3 sequence is 13 residues long. The CDR3, as DNA: TGTGCCACCTGGGACGGGCTTGGATATAAGAAACTCTTT. Protein product: CATWDGLGYKKLF.

A remark on this clone: The junction does not match germline at one end; this may be a read error. This same CDR3 is encoded by further DNA sequences in the sample. V is TRGV9 and J is TRGJP. TCRdb is silent on the J gene; assignment here came from matching the DNA to germline. The germline V gene encodes CDR1 GITISATS and CDR2 ISYDGTV (reference sequence). This CDR3 has 13 residues. CDR3 protein: CAFQELGKKIKVF. The CDR3 DNA sequence: TGTGCCTTCCAAGAGTTGGGCAAGAAAATCAAGGTATTT.

By share, this clone ranks as large. The chain employs TRGV4 and TRGJ1 or TRGJ2. CDR1 and CDR2 (germline): EGSTGY, YDSYTSSV. CDR3 length: 12 amino acids. Trimming removed 5 bases from V and 2 bases from J; junction bases left unmatched: 3. CDR3: CATWAHYYKKLF. The CDR3 bases are TGTGCCACCTGGGCTCATTATTATAAGAAACTCTTT.

This clone has a single count. The chain has TRGV5 and TRGJ1 or TRGJ2. The J gene, absent from TCRdb, was called here by matching the DNA to germline. Germline CDR1 is VINAFY and CDR2 is YDVSNSKD. The CDR3 covers 13 residues. V shed 5 bases, J shed 7 bases, and the junction held 11 bases outside the gene matches. The CDR3 loop reads CATWGSPGYKKLF. In nucleotides, the CDR3 is TGTGCCACCTGGGGCAGTCCGGGCTATAAGAAACTCTTT.

The V and J genes are TRGV8 and TRGJ1 or TRGJ2. Since TCRdb gives no J gene, matching the DNA to germline was used here to assign it. The CDR3 is 11 residues long. Trimming took 12 bases from V and 4 from J; bases not matched to a gene: 9. The V gene's germline CDR1 is VENAVY and CDR2 YDSYNSRV. CDR3: CASGEYYKKLF. DNA of the CDR3: TGTGCCTCCGGGGAGTATTATAAGAAACTCTTT.

This clone is judged large. V gene TRGV5 combines with J gene TRGJ1 or TRGJ2. The CDR3 is 13 amino acids. Per germline, CDR1 VINAFY and CDR2 YDVSNSKD. V shed 0 bases and J 4 bases; nucleotides not matched to a gene: 3. CDR3 sequence: CATWDRPYYKKLF. The CDR3 region has the DNA TGTGCCACCTGGGACAGGCCATATTATAAGAAACTCTTT.

Remarks on this clone: Just one base apart from a much larger clone, this may be a read error. CDR3 in DNA: TGTGCCTCCTGGGACAGGCCCTGTAGGAAACTCTTT. The encoded protein is CASWDRPCRKLF. The V call is TRGV3, the J call TRGJ1 or TRGJ2. TCRdb records no J gene; here it was assigned by comparing the DNA to germline. This CDR3 contains 12 residues. The germline gives CDR1 VTNTFY, CDR2 YDVSTARD (reference sequence).

In its sample, this clone ranks as large. This rearrangement joins TRGV2 to TRGJ1 or TRGJ2. The CDR3 has 13 amino acids. Germline lookup yields CDR1 EGSNGY and CDR2 YDSYNSKV. Trimming took 0 bases from V and 7 from J; bases not matched to a gene: 6. The CDR3 here is CATWDGQSYKKLF. In nucleotides, the CDR3 is TGTGCCACCTGGGACGGGCAGAGCTATAAGAAACTCTTT.

A few counts support this clone. The rearrangement joins TRGV3 to TRGJ1 or TRGJ2. The J gene was missing in TCRdb and was found by matching the end of the DNA to germline. CDR1 is VTNTFY and CDR2 is YDVSTARD in the germline V gene (reference sequence). V was clipped by 2 bases and J by 1 base; unmatched bases: 8. This CDR3 has 15 amino acids. Here the CDR3 reads CATWDTLLNYYKKLF. The CDR3 DNA sequence: TGTGCCACCTGGGACACTCTTCTAAATTATTATAAGAAACTCTTT.

By share, this clone ranks as large. V and J are TRGV9 and TRGJ1 or TRGJ2. The J gene, left out of TCRdb, was set here by checking the DNA against germline. V lost 6 bases, J lost 12 bases, and 8 bases stayed unmatched. The CDR3 contains 10 residues. Germline values: CDR1 GITISATS, CDR2 ISYDGTV (reference sequence). For the CDR3, the DNA is TGTGCCTTGTGGCCTGGGGGGAAACTCTTT. Its protein is CALWPGGKLF.

This clone was recorded only once. The chain joins TRGV2 to TRGJ1 or TRGJ2. The J gene comes from matching the DNA to germline here; TCRdb lacks it. With 9 bases clipped from V and 5 bases from J, the junction kept 10 bases outside the gene matches. Per germline, CDR1 EGSNGY and CDR2 YDSYNSKV. This CDR3 spans 12 amino acids. The CDR3 DNA reads TGTGCCACCGTGGACGGGCATTATAAGAAACTCTTT. This gives the protein CATVDGHYKKLF.

As concerns this clone: Only one base separates this from a far larger clonotype, so it likely reflects a read error. This sample also contains other DNA sequences that code for the same CDR3. The chain uses TRGV3 and TRGJ1 or TRGJ2. No J gene was available from TCRdb, and it was assigned here by a germline match of the DNA. Unmatched junction bases numbered 9, after V lost 0 bases and J lost 4 bases. This CDR3 region has 15 residues. Per germline, CDR1 VTNTFY and CDR2 YDVSTARD (reference sequence). The CDR3 protein is CATWDRPTRYYKKLF. Here the CDR3 DNA reads TGTGCCACCTGGGACAGGCCCACGCGGTATTATAAGAAACTCTTT.

The genes are TRGV3 and TRGJ1 or TRGJ2. The J gene, absent from TCRdb, was called here by matching the DNA to germline. CDR1 and CDR2 from the germline V gene are VTNTFY and YDVSTARD (reference sequence). This CDR3 is 13 amino acids long. Trimming at V came to 5 bases and at J to 4 bases, leaving 8 bases not matched to a gene. CDR3: CATWGAHYYKKLF. In DNA form, the CDR3 reads TGTGCCACCTGGGGCGCACACTATTATAAGAAACTCTTT.

Worth noting for this clone: This may arise from a read error, as a much more abundant clone is one base away. Within the sample, other DNA sequences also encode this same CDR3. No J gene was assigned, while the V gene was called as TRGV4. The CDR3 is 12 residues long. Germline CDR1 reads EGSTGY; CDR2 reads YDSYTSSV. CDR3 sequence reads: CATWDRYYKKLF. The CDR3 nucleotides read TGTGCCACCTGGGATAGATATTATAAGAAGCTCTTT.

This clone was counted only a few times. The chain employs TRGV4 and TRGJ1 or TRGJ2. The J gene, absent from TCRdb, was called here by matching the DNA to germline. J was trimmed by 2 bases and V by 2 bases; bases with no gene match: 6. Germline V gives CDR1 EGSTGY, CDR2 YDSYTSSV. The CDR3 spans 14 residues. This CDR3 is CATWDAADYYKKLF. Here the CDR3 DNA reads TGTGCCACCTGGGATGCCGCGGATTATTATAAGAAACTCTTT.

By proportion, this clone is large. Distinct nucleotide sequences in the sample also encode this CDR3. This sequence joins TRGV4 and TRGJ1 or TRGJ2. TCRdb supplies no J gene; here it was assigned by aligning the nucleotide sequence to germline. After removal of 0 bases from V and 6 bases from J, the junction contained 8 bases not matched to a gene. Germline V CDR1 and CDR2: EGSTGY, YDSYTSSV. CDR3 length equals 14 residues. The CDR3 sequence is CATWDGQVSYKKLF. CDR3 in DNA: TGTGCCACCTGGGATGGGCAGGTTTCTTATAAGAAACTCTTT.

This clone has a single count. J is TRGJ1 or TRGJ2 and V is TRGV5. TCRdb is silent on the J gene; assignment here came from matching the DNA to germline. The germline gives CDR1 VINAFY, CDR2 YDVSNSKD. V gave up 0 bases and J gave up 9 bases; unmatched junction bases: 11. The CDR3 covers 14 residues. Here the CDR3 DNA reads TGTGCCACCTGGGACAGGCCAAGGGGAGGTAAGAAACTCTTT. Amino acids: CATWDRPRGGKKLF.

This clone was seen more than once but under ten times. DNA of the CDR3: TGTGCCACCTGGGATTTTTCTCCTTATTATAAGAAACTCTTT. This sequence encodes CATWDFSPYYKKLF. The rearrangement joins TRGV4 to TRGJ1 or TRGJ2. CDR3 length equals 14 residues. V was pared by 3 bases and J by 3 bases, with 8 bases of the junction left unmatched. The germline V gene encodes CDR1 EGSTGY and CDR2 YDSYTSSV.

Regarding this clone: A read error is possible here, since a much larger clone lies one base away. The chain employs TRGV2 and TRGJ1 or TRGJ2. The J gene, not given by TCRdb, was assigned here from a germline match of the nucleotide sequence. Germline-derived CDR1 and CDR2 are EGSNGY and YDSYNSKV. CDR3 length equals 14 residues. V lost 5 bases, J lost 1 base, and 8 bases stayed unmatched. Written as DNA, the CDR3 is TGTGCCACCTGGGGCGGCTTAAATTATTATAAGAAACTCTTT. The encoded protein is CATWGGLNYYKKLF.

This clone was seen only once. This same CDR3 is encoded by further DNA sequences in the sample. V gene TRGV3 was called; the J gene was not. The CDR3 loop spans 13 amino acids. Germline V lookup: CDR1 VTNTFY, CDR2 YDVSTARD (reference sequence). CDR3 coding DNA: TGTGCCACCTGGGACAGGCCTTTTTATAAGAAGCTCTTT. Protein sequence: CATWDRPFYKKLF.

In regard to this clone: Other nucleotide sequences in the sample specify the same CDR3. CDR3 nucleotides: TGTGCCTTGTGGCCGTCTTATTATAAGAAACTCTTT. Translation: CALWPSYYKKLF. V and J are TRGV9 and TRGJ1 or TRGJ2. TCRdb offers no J gene call, so here the DNA was matched to germline to obtain one. Trimming cost V 6 bases and J 3 bases; bases outside gene matches: 5. The germline CDR1 and CDR2 sequences are GITISATS and ISYDGTV (reference sequence). The CDR3 is 12 amino acids.